The 13 T cell receptor beta chains presented below share a single source sample, sequenced in a study of control samples from healthy donors and cancer patients (dated by TCRdb to the early 2020s). The library was built by means of the immunoSEQ multiplex PCR assay. In TCRdb, the immuneACCESS table is reduced to in-frame sequences with V and J assigned. These tables do not hold every clone; where another copy was compared, an unresolved V gene accounts for under half, and the others remain unexplained. This sample lists 65,000 to 90,000 clones; around 93% were detected once. The leading ten clones occupy approximately 2.5% of the sample. Sequenced sample: blood. The source is a woman aged 30 to 39 in good health.

The rearrangement links TRBV13 to TRBJ1-6; perhaps TRBD1 as D (5 bases). CDR1 is PRHDT and CDR2 is FYEKMQ in the germline V gene (reference sequence). The CDR3 is 15 residues long. Between the trimmed V and J ends, which lost 3 bases and 6 bases, there was a span of 12 bases. CDR3 amino acids: CASSFSGRFNSPLHF. DNA of the CDR3: TGTGCCAGCAGCTTCTCGGGACGGTTTAATTCACCCCTCCACTTT. Based on the CDR3 plus reference TRBV13 and TRBJ1-6, the full variable domain is AAGVIQSPRHLIKEKRETATLKCYPIPRHDTVYWYQQGPGQDPQFLISFYEKMQSDKGSIPDRFSAQQFSDYHSELNMSSLELGDSALYFCASSFSGRFNSPLHFGNGTRLTVT.

The chain employs TRBV6-1 and TRBJ2-7, with 7 bases identical to TRBD1. Germline CDR1 reads MNHNS; CDR2 reads SASEGT. V was pared by 3 bases and J by 0 bases, with 5 bases of the junction left unmatched. The CDR3 is 15 amino acids. CDR3 nucleotide sequence: TGTGCCAGCAGTGAGGTAGGGACAGACTCCTACGAGCAGTACTTC. It specifies CASSEVGTDSYEQYF.

This chain connects TRBV2 to TRBJ2-1; possible D gene TRBD2, 6 bases. This CDR3 spans 11 amino acids. In germline, CDR1 is SNHLY, CDR2 FYNNEI. V lost 4 bases and J lost 9, with 7 bases in between. CDR3 sequence reads: CASSGDSEQFF. CDR3 coding DNA: TGTGCCAGCAGTGGGGACTCTGAGCAGTTCTTC.

V usage is TRBV5-1 and J usage is TRBJ1-6; D is unresolved. From germline, CDR1 is SGHRS and CDR2 YFSETQ. This CDR3 comprises 16 residues. The V end was cut by 4 bases, the J end by 7 bases, with 18 bases between. The CDR3 reads CASSPDVGIRNSPLHF. The CDR3 DNA reads TGCGCCAGCAGCCCGGACGTGGGTATCCGCAATTCACCCCTCCACTTT.

The V call is TRBV7-8, the J call TRBJ1-1; unclear D gene. The CDR3 length is 13 residues. Per the germline V gene, CDR1 is SGHVS and CDR2 is FQNEAQ. Trimming took 8 bases from V and 4 from J, leaving 14 bases between them. The CDR3 region has the DNA TGTGCCAGCGGGAGGGCGTCGGGCACTGAAGCTTTCTTT. It specifies CASGRASGTEAFF.

The chain uses TRBV14 and TRBJ2-7, with D unclear. Germline-derived CDR1 and CDR2 are SGHDN and FVKESK. Deletions cut 1 base from V and 2 bases from J, with 6 bases between. The CDR3 spans 13 residues. The CDR3 nucleotides are TGTGCCAGCAGCCAAGTATCCCCCTACGAGCAGTACTTC. Translating gives CASSQVSPYEQYF. The variable domain in full, with the rest retrieved from reference TRBV14 and TRBJ2-7, is EAGVTQFPSHSVIEKGQTVTLRCDPISGHDNLYWYRRVMGKEIKFLLHFVKESKQDESGMPNNRFLAERTGGTYSTLKVQPAELEDSGVYFCASSQVSPYEQYFGPGTRLTVT.

Here the CDR3 reads CASSQVTGTDTQYF. CDR3 DNA: TGCGCCAGCAGCCAAGTTACCGGGACCGATACGCAGTATTTT. V gene TRBV4-1 combines with J gene TRBJ2-3; the D gene could be TRBD1 or TRBD2 (5 bases each). The CDR3 is made up of 14 amino acids. Germline V gene data show CDR1 as MGHRA and CDR2 as YSYEKL. Trimming left V 1 base short and J 6 bases short, with 11 bases between.

V gene TRBV7-9 combines with J gene TRBJ1-2; a possible D gene is TRBD1 (5 bases). CDR3 length equals 13 residues. The V end was cut by 3 bases, the J end by 13 bases, with 18 bases between. Germline V gene data show CDR1 as SEHNR and CDR2 as FQNEAQ (reference sequence). The CDR3 DNA reads TGTGCCAGCAGCTTCGGGACCGGGGATTGGGTCACCTTC. It specifies CASSFGTGDWVTF. Supplemented by reference TRBV7-9 and TRBJ1-2, the full variable domain reads DTGVSQNPRHKITKRGQNVTFRCDPISEHNRLYWYRQTLGQGPEFLTYFQNEAQLEKSRLLSDRFSAERPKGSFSTLEIQRTEQGDSAMYLCASSFGTGDWVTFGSGTRLTVV.

The CDR3 coding sequence is TGTGCCAGCAGGCCCGAGCCAACAAACTATGGCTACACCTTC. This translates into CASRPEPTNYGYTF. V gene TRBV6-6 combines with J gene TRBJ1-2; D is undetermined. This CDR3 comprises 14 residues. Germline V CDR1 and CDR2: MNHNY, SVGAGI (reference sequence). V was cut by 6 bases and J by 2 bases, with 13 bases left in between.

The gene calls are TRBV7-2 and TRBJ1-1; no clear D gene. The germline V gene has CDR1 SGHTA and CDR2 FQGNSA. This CDR3 is built from 13 residues. The V and J ends lost 5 bases and 0 bases respectively, with 7 bases between them. CDR3 region: CASSRMMNTEAFF. The DNA for the CDR3 is TGTGCCAGCAGCCGGATGATGAACACTGAAGCTTTCTTT.

This clone was observed a single time. J is TRBJ2-7 and V is TRBV28; TRBD2 matches 11 bases. The V gene end was trimmed by 5 bases and the J gene end by 2 bases; junction bases not matched to a gene: 2. CDR1 and CDR2 (germline): MDHEN, SYDVKM. CDR3 length: 14 amino acids. CDR3 coding DNA: TGTGCCAGCAGTCAGACTAGCGGGGCCTACGAGCAGTACTTC. This sequence encodes CASSQTSGAYEQYF.

The chain carries TRBV25-1 and TRBJ2-2; D call uncertain. The V and J ends lost 8 bases and 7 bases respectively, with 20 bases between them. CDR1 and CDR2 from the germline V gene are MGHDK and SYGVNS. The CDR3 length is 15 residues. In DNA form, the CDR3 reads TGTGCCAGCGCCGCTATCAGCTCTCGGATCGGGGAGCTGTTTTTT. It codes for CASAAISSRIGELFF.

The DNA of the CDR3 is TGTGCCTGGAGTGTATGGACCTCGGGCCGAGCTGAAGCTTTCTTT. Protein: CAWSVWTSGRAEAFF. This chain connects TRBV30 to TRBJ1-1; the D is unclear. Germline-derived CDR1 and CDR2 are GTSNPN and SVGIG (reference sequence). CDR3 length: 15 residues. V was pared by 0 bases and J by 6 bases, with 17 bases between.